The clone carrying this T cell receptor beta chain has at least ten counts. Aged 18 to 65, the patients had hyperthyroidism that was newly diagnosed and had lasted under 2 months. The sample comes from a study of T cells in Graves' hyperthyroidism and ophthalmopathy. Amplification targeted TCR beta CDR3 regions from RNA transcripts. HTBI primers were employed in a first-round RT-PCR of the TCR CDR3. One entry per CDR3 protein results from TCRdb running MiXCR on the multiplex PCR reads. The table includes 300,000 to 350,000 distinct CDR3 sequences, roughly 15% detected once. Germline V lookup: CDR1 SGHVS, CDR2 FQNEAQ. Trimming shortened V by 1 base and J by 6 bases, and 16 bases separated the two germline ends. This CDR3 has 16 amino acids.

The chain combines TRBV7-8 with TRBJ2-1; D perhaps matches TRBD1 (6 bases). Sequencing input: blood. This clonotype was obtained from a man aged 30 to 39 with Graves' hyperthyroidism. Written as DNA, the CDR3 is TGTGCCAGCAGCTTAGTAACCCCAGGGGTGGGCAATGAGCAGTTCTTC. Amino acid sequence: CASSLVTPGVGNEQFF.